This TCR beta chain was documented in a study of T cells after yellow fever vaccination. CDR1 and CDR2 (germline): MNHEY, SMNVEV (reference sequence). With 5 bases removed from V and 2 bases from J, the gap between germline ends came to 11 bases. The CDR3 has 14 residues. Findings of the study overall: Contaminating bulk clonotypes could be abundant in FACS-sorted repertoires.

Only a few counts were recorded for this clonotype. Its matching antigen is unknown. For TCR, cDNA came from 5'RACE template switching, which added a universal primer site and UMIs. Via MiXCR, TCRdb re-called the 5' RACE reads, giving one row per CDR3 protein. The sample holds some 320,000 distinct CDR3 sequences, over 3.5% seen once. The source of this sequence is a man aged 18 to 29 who received the YFV17D yellow fever vaccine. The specimen comprised PBMCs, sampled 5 days after the yellow fever booster vaccination. This rearrangement joins TRBV27 to TRBJ2-3, with D possibly being TRBD2 (6 bases). The CDR3 DNA sequence: TGTGCCAGCAGTGTCGCGGGGCCCACAGATACGCAGTATTTT. Its translation is CASSVAGPTDTQYF.